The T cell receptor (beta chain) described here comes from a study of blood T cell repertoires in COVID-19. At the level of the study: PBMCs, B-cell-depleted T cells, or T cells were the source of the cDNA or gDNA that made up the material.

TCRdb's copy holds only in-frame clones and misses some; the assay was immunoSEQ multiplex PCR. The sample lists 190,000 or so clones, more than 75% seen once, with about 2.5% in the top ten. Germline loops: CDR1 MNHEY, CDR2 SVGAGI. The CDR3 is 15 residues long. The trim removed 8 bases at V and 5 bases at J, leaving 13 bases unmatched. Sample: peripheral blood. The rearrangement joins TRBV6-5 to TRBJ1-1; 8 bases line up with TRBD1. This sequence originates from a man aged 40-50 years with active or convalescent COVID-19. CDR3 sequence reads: CASDRLQGGKTEAFF. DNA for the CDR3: TGTGCCAGCGATCGGTTACAGGGGGGCAAAACTGAAGCTTTCTTT.